One sample yielded the 8 T cell receptor beta chains listed below, sequenced in a study of T cells in Graves' hyperthyroidism and ophthalmopathy. Amplified TCR beta CDR3 regions came from RNA transcripts. HTBI primers were the set used in a first-round RT-PCR of the TCR CDR3. From the multiplex PCR reads, TCRdb called clonotypes with MiXCR, one entry per CDR3 protein. The sample lists about 700,000 distinct CDR3 sequences; roughly 15% were seen once. The sample consisted of blood. Source of these receptors: a young woman with Graves' hyperthyroidism.

In this sample, this clonotype turned up a few times. The J gene is TRBJ1-5, the V gene TRBV15, with D unresolved. The length of the CDR3 is 15 residues. V lost 1 base, J lost 8 bases, and 15 bases lay in between. The germline V gene has CDR1 LNHNV and CDR2 YYDKDF (reference sequence). The CDR3 reads CATSRASRLSEPQHF. The CDR3 nucleotides read TGTGCCACCAGCAGAGCTTCCCGACTATCGGAGCCCCAGCATTTT.

The gene calls are TRBV5-6 and TRBJ1-5, with a weak D call TRBD1 (5 bases). The CDR3 is made up of 14 amino acids. CDR1 and CDR2 from the germline V gene are SGHDT and YYEEEE. Trimming left V 1 base short and J 7 bases short, with 12 bases between. CDR3 residues: CASSLRGDLQPQHF. As DNA, the CDR3 is TGTGCCAGCAGCTTGCGTGGGGACCTACAGCCCCAGCATTTT.

This clonotype was seen a handful of times. The chain has TRBV7-9 and TRBJ1-1; D is perhaps TRBD1 (6 bases). There are 14 residues in the CDR3. V was clipped by 7 bases and J by 4 bases, with 16 bases between them. Germline-derived CDR1 and CDR2 are SEHNR and FQNEAQ (reference sequence). The CDR3 protein is CASTPRAGVTEAFF. In DNA form, the CDR3 reads TGTGCCAGCACCCCAAGGGCAGGGGTCACTGAAGCTTTCTTT.

V usage is TRBV7-2 and J usage is TRBJ2-6; 11 bases align to TRBD2. Germline CDR1 and CDR2: SGHTA and FQGNSA. This CDR3 is built from 18 residues. V lost 7 bases, J lost 1 base, and 9 bases stayed unmatched. In DNA, the CDR3 is TGTGCCAGCACCCCCCGACTAGCGGGAATATCTGGGGCCAACGTCCTGACTTTC. Translated: CASTPRLAGISGANVLTF.

This clonotype came up a few times. The rearrangement links TRBV19 to TRBJ2-2; TRBD1 agrees at 10 bases. The CDR3 covers 14 residues. Unmatched junction bases numbered 2, after V lost 4 bases and J lost 6 bases. Germline assignment: CDR1 LNHDA and CDR2 SQIVND (reference sequence). The CDR3 coding sequence is TGTGCCAGTAGTAGAGGACAGGGGGCCGGGGAGCTGTTTTTT. Protein: CASSRGQGAGELFF.

This clonotype has only a few counts. This chain links TRBV18 with TRBJ2-1, with TRBD1 matching over 8 bases. The junction had 10 bases not matched to a gene; V was cut back by 3 bases and J by 6 bases. CDR1 and CDR2 (germline): KGHSH, LQKENI. The CDR3 consists of 16 residues. The CDR3 nucleotides are TGTGCCAGCTCACCTATGACAGGGGTCCCCGGCAATGAGCAGTTCTTC. It is translated as CASSPMTGVPGNEQFF.

This clonotype came up many times. The V gene is TRBV30, the J gene TRBJ1-5; D remains ambiguous. CDR3 length: 14 residues. The V end lost 0 bases, the J end lost 3 bases, and 9 bases lay between the germline ends. CDR1 and CDR2 (germline): GTSNPN, SVGIG (reference sequence). The DNA for the CDR3 is TGTGCCTGGAGTGTAGGAGGGTACAATCAGCCCCAGCATTTT. Protein: CAWSVGGYNQPQHF.

In its sample, this clonotype was seen many times. The rearrangement uses TRBV13 and TRBJ2-1; D possibly corresponds to TRBD2 (5 bases). This CDR3 is 13 amino acids long. CDR1 is PRHDT and CDR2 is FYEKMQ in the germline V gene (reference sequence). The V and J ends lost 6 bases and 9 bases respectively, with 15 bases between them. The CDR3 nucleotides are TGTGCCAGCAGTTACAGACCAGAGGGTGAGCAGTTCTTC. This codes for CASSYRPEGEQFF.